The text below deals with one T cell receptor (beta chain). Its target is unknown. These data are taken from a study of cytomegalovirus exposure and HLA in healthy donors. Study-level points and caveats: Some TCR beta chains (164 of them) were listed as cytomegalovirus-associated.

Per the germline V gene, CDR1 is SGHAT and CDR2 is FQDESV (reference sequence). This CDR3 has 13 residues. The V end was cut by 3 bases, the J end by 5 bases, with 10 bases between. The PCR used 60 Vbeta and 13 Jbeta primers. Sequencing was performed with immunoSEQ multiplex PCR; in TCRdb, only in-frame clones are kept and a portion is missing. Of tens of thousands of clones in the sample, approximately 84% were seen once. This receptor was taken from a man in his fifties in good health and CMV-seronegative. The chain couples TRBV11-1 to TRBJ2-5; D might be TRBD2 (7 bases). Specimen: PBMCs. CDR3 bases: TGTGCCAGCAGCTTGGGGGGGGCTGAGACCCAGTACTTC. Translation gives CASSLGGAETQYF.